The 28 T cell receptor beta chains below all came from one sample that was sequenced in a study of molecular identifiers for immune sequencing clone quantification (dated by TCRdb to 2016 to 2019). Library generation was performed with PCR. Sequenced using a NextSeq 500. TCRdb reran the public reads through fastp at Q25 and MiXCR, keeping productive beta chains. Every distinct CDR3 protein forms one entry, paired with its most common genes and DNA. The sample table contains hundreds of thousands of distinct CDR3 sequences; only one count was recorded for 25% of them. The ten largest clones capture 0.7% to 0.95% of the sample. Source material: naive CD8+ T cells from blood, with Jurkat cell RNA spiked in. The cell subset or site label here, explained by the study, means: FACS-sorted CD8+CD4-CCR7+CD45RA+ naive T cells. The receptors derive from a human donor in good health. Some libraries in this study had Jurkat cell RNA spiked in.

This clonotype was recorded many times. V usage is TRBV3-1 and J usage is TRBJ2-1; D is perhaps TRBD1 (5 bases). Trimming removed 0 bases at V and 12 bases at J, with 12 bases between. Germline V lookup: CDR1 LGHDT, CDR2 YNNKEL (reference sequence). This CDR3 has 13 residues. CDR3: CASSQEQQDGQFF. The CDR3 DNA sequence: TGTGCCAGCAGCCAAGAGCAACAGGATGGGCAGTTCTTC.

V is TRBV12-3 or TRBV12-4 and J is TRBJ2-2; TRBD2 is a possible D gene (5 bases). The CDR3 has 14 residues. Deletions cut 3 bases from V and 7 bases from J, with 12 bases between. The CDR3 DNA sequence: TGTGCCAGCAGTTTGGATGGAGGAGGCGGGGAGCTGTTTTTT. Residues: CASSLDGGGGELFF.

This clonotype has ten or more counts. The chain uses TRBV5-4 and TRBJ2-7; no reliable D call. V lost 3 bases, J lost 3 bases, and 10 bases lay in between. The germline V gene encodes CDR1 SGHNT and CDR2 YYREEE (reference sequence). The CDR3 loop spans 13 amino acids. CDR3 bases: TGTGCCAGCAGCTCGAGCCCTAGCTACGAGCAGTACTTC. This gives the protein CASSSSPSYEQYF.

The table lists this clonotype with many counts. J is TRBJ2-5 and V is TRBV5-6; D is unclear. The V end was cut by 3 bases, the J end by 4 bases, with 7 bases between. Germline CDR1 reads SGHDT; CDR2 reads YYEEEE. CDR3 length: 12 residues. This CDR3 reads CASSSDPETQYF. For the CDR3, the DNA is TGTGCCAGCAGCTCGGATCCAGAGACCCAGTACTTC.

The chain links TRBV10-3 to TRBJ2-7, with 8 positions matching TRBD2. V was clipped by 6 bases and J by 6 bases; unmatched bases: 10. The CDR3 totals 14 residues. Germline V gene data show CDR1 as ENHRY and CDR2 as SYGVKD. CDR3 nucleotides: TGTGCCATCAGCCCAGCGGGAGCGCTCCGCGAGCAGTACTTC. Its protein product is CAISPAGALREQYF.

This chain joins TRBV5-4 and TRBJ2-5; D uncertain. This CDR3 has 13 amino acids. The ends were cut back, 1 base at V and 1 base at J, with 5 bases in the middle. The germline CDR1 and CDR2 sequences are SGHNT and YYREEE (reference sequence). The CDR3 DNA is TGTGCCAGCAGCTTGTTCCTCCAAGAGACCCAGTACTTC. Amino acid sequence: CASSLFLQETQYF.

Ten or more counts support this clonotype. The chain carries TRBV27 and TRBJ1-5, with D unresolved. V was shortened by 4 bases and J by 0 bases, with 4 bases between the two germline ends. Germline V gives CDR1 MNHEY, CDR2 SMNVEV (reference sequence). The CDR3 is 13 amino acids. The CDR3 nucleotides read TGTGCCAGCAGTTCAGCTAGCAATCAGCCCCAGCATTTT. This translates into CASSSASNQPQHF.

A word on this clonotype: A much larger clone differs by one base, so this may be a read error. This chain links TRBV19 with TRBJ1-5; D ambiguous. Germline loops: CDR1 LNHDA, CDR2 SQIVND (reference sequence). The CDR3 covers 12 residues. CDR3 nucleotides: TGTGCCAGTAGTATAGGGCTTCAGCACCAGCATTTT. Protein product: CASSIGLQHQHF.

The V gene is TRBV28, the J gene TRBJ2-4; perhaps TRBD2 as D (6 bases). Trimming took off 4 bases at V and 6 bases at J, with 16 bases between the two ends. Per the germline V gene, CDR1 is MDHEN and CDR2 is SYDVKM. The CDR3 consists of 15 residues. The CDR3 sequence: CASSYRGRELNIQYF. The CDR3 DNA follows: TGTGCCAGCAGTTATAGGGGTCGGGAGCTAAACATTCAGTACTTC.

The J gene is TRBJ2-7, the V gene TRBV2; D is perhaps TRBD1 or TRBD2 (5 bases each). Per the germline V gene, CDR1 is SNHLY and CDR2 is FYNNEI. V shed 5 bases and J shed 6 bases, with 20 bases lying between them. This CDR3 has 15 amino acids. Here the CDR3 reads CASSWGSDSRGEQYF. CDR3 bases: TGTGCCAGCAGTTGGGGGAGCGACTCGAGGGGCGAGCAGTACTTC.

The rearrangement links TRBV19 to TRBJ2-3, with D maybe TRBD1 (6 bases). Germline CDR1 LNHDA, CDR2 SQIVND (reference sequence). The V end lost 7 bases, the J end lost 2 bases, and 13 bases lay between the germline ends. This CDR3 spans 14 amino acids. The CDR3 bases are TGTGCCAGTACCCCTGACAGGTACACAGATACGCAGTATTTT. It is translated as CASTPDRYTDTQYF.

Concerning this clonotype itself: A much bigger clone sits one base away, suggesting this may be a read error. The CDR3 end shows no conserved phenylalanine or tryptophan, and so a read error is likely. V usage is TRBV4-1 and J usage is TRBJ2-7; a weak D match, TRBD1 (6 bases). V lost 4 bases to trimming and J lost 2 bases, with 15 bases between them. This CDR3 has 15 residues. CDR1 is MGHRA, CDR2 YSYEKL, per germline. CDR3 amino acids: CASSRVPDSPYEQYL. The CDR3 coding sequence is TGCGCCAGCAGCCGAGTGCCGGACAGCCCCTACGAGCAGTACCTC.

This rearrangement joins TRBV4-3 to TRBJ2-3; 7 bases map to TRBD2. Germline CDR1 and CDR2: LGHNA and YSLEER. V dropped 0 bases and J dropped 1; count of bases not matched to a gene: 10. CDR3 length: 18 amino acids. CDR3 residues: CASSQEQQRGGGTDTQYF. In DNA, the CDR3 is TGCGCCAGCAGCCAAGAGCAACAGCGGGGAGGGGGCACAGATACGCAGTATTTT.

The chain couples TRBV15 to TRBJ2-7, with TRBD1 identical over 11 bases. Germline CDR1 reads LNHNV; CDR2 reads YYDKDF (reference sequence). J gave up 6 bases and V 5 bases, and 9 bases lay outside the gene matches. The CDR3 has 15 residues. In nucleotides, the CDR3 is TGTGCCACCAGCCCGGACAGGGGGCAAAGTAGCGAGCAGTACTTC. Protein sequence: CATSPDRGQSSEQYF.

CDR3 sequence reads: CASAAGIVNEQYF. DNA for the CDR3: TGCGCCAGCGCCGCGGGAATCGTCAACGAGCAGTACTTC. The gene calls are TRBV4-3 and TRBJ2-7; D might be TRBD2 (6 bases). V lost 8 bases to trimming and J lost 5 bases, with 16 bases between them. The CDR3 is 13 residues long. The germline gives CDR1 LGHNA, CDR2 YSLEER.

This clonotype was observed a single time. The chain uses TRBV20-1 and TRBJ2-1; D possibly corresponds to TRBD2 (6 bases). This CDR3 contains 16 residues. Trimming removed 0 bases at V and 8 bases at J, with 20 bases between. Germline V gene data show CDR1 as DFQATT and CDR2 as SNEGSKA (reference sequence). For the CDR3, the DNA is TGCAGTGCTAGAGATCCCACCGGGAGCTACTCCCATGAGCAGTTCTTC. Amino acid sequence: CSARDPTGSYSHEQFF.

This clonotype has at least ten counts. The chain combines TRBV7-9 with TRBJ1-4, with TRBD1 as a possible D gene (5 bases). Germline V gene sequence: CDR1 SEHNR, CDR2 FQNEAQ (reference sequence). Trimming left V 7 bases short and J 3 bases short, with 15 bases between. The CDR3 has 15 amino acids. CDR3: CASNEGVTANEKLFF. CDR3 coding DNA: TGTGCCAGCAACGAAGGGGTGACAGCTAATGAAAAACTGTTTTTT.

This clonotype was observed a handful of times. The CDR3 DNA sequence: TGTGCCAGCACCGGGGCCTACCAAGAGACCCAGTACTTC. It yields the protein CASTGAYQETQYF. The gene calls are TRBV6-2 or TRBV6-3 and TRBJ2-5; D may be TRBD1 or TRBD2 (5 bases each). Between the trimmed V and J ends, which lost 7 bases and 0 bases, there was a span of 9 bases. This CDR3 contains 13 residues. CDR1 MNHEY and CDR2 SVGEGT come from the germline V gene.

Remarks on this clonotype: A clone one base away is much larger, so this may be a read error. The chain recombines TRBV5-1 with TRBJ2-5, with a tentative D call TRBD1 (6 bases). Deletions cut 7 bases from V and 2 bases from J, with 21 bases between. The CDR3 loop spans 16 amino acids. Germline CDR1 and CDR2: SGHRS and YFSETQ. The CDR3: CASGSGQTHPQETQYF. The CDR3 DNA reads TGCGCCAGCGGGAGTGGACAGACCCATCCACAAGAGACCCAGTACTTC.

In its sample, this clonotype was seen once. A much larger clone lies one base from this, so it may be a read error. The chain joins TRBV12-3 or TRBV12-4 to TRBJ2-6; no reliable D call. There are 13 residues in the CDR3. V shed 11 bases and J shed 9 bases, with 17 bases lying between them. The DNA for the CDR3 is TGTGCCGTCACCTACGGTAGTGACAACGTCCTGACTTTC. Its translation is CAVTYGSDNVLTF.

A few counts support this clonotype. The chain links TRBV11-2 to TRBJ2-3, with D unclear. In germline, CDR1 is SGHAT, CDR2 FQNNGV. V lost 1 base to trimming and J lost 2 bases, with 7 bases between them. This CDR3 region has 14 residues. DNA for the CDR3: TGTGCCAGCAGCTTAGCCAGCAACACAGATACGCAGTATTTT. This codes for CASSLASNTDTQYF.

In its sample, this clonotype was seen many times. The V and J genes are TRBV19 and TRBJ2-3, with 9 bases identical to TRBD2. Trimming cost V 9 bases and J 2 bases; bases outside gene matches: 9. The V gene's germline CDR1 is LNHDA and CDR2 SQIVND (reference sequence). The CDR3 consists of 15 residues. This chain's CDR3 is CASSVLAGPTDTQYF. The CDR3 DNA reads as TGTGCCAGCAGTGTTCTAGCGGGGCCCACAGATACGCAGTATTTT.

This chain links TRBV11-3 with TRBJ2-1; D ambiguous. CDR3 length: 13 residues. V lost 5 bases and J lost 5, with 10 bases in between. CDR1 is SGHNT and CDR2 is YENEEA in the germline V gene. DNA for the CDR3: TGTGCCAGCAGCCTAAGGGATCACAATGAGCAGTTCTTC. As protein: CASSLRDHNEQFF.

The chain couples TRBV19 to TRBJ1-5; D ambiguous. The germline gives CDR1 LNHDA, CDR2 SQIVND (reference sequence). This CDR3 region has 13 residues. Between the trimmed V and J ends, which lost 5 bases and 10 bases, there was a span of 15 bases. The CDR3 protein is CASSGGNGSPQHF. CDR3 DNA sequence: TGTGCCAGTAGTGGAGGCAACGGAAGTCCCCAGCATTTT.

This clonotype was found a few times. V usage is TRBV11-2 and J usage is TRBJ2-1; D gene unclear. Germline V gene lookup returns CDR1 SGHAT and CDR2 FQNNGV. V dropped 5 bases and J dropped 0 bases, with 11 bases sitting between them. The CDR3 totals 15 residues. CDR3 nucleotide sequence: TGTGCCAGCAGCGGCGCCTTGGACTCCTACAATGAGCAGTTCTTC. Its translation is CASSGALDSYNEQFF.

This clonotype was picked up a small number of times. This chain uses TRBV20-1 with TRBJ2-7; D unresolved. V was pared by 2 bases and J by 4 bases, with 21 bases between. Germline V gene lookup returns CDR1 DFQATT and CDR2 SNEGSKA (reference sequence). The CDR3 contains 16 residues. CDR3 residues: CSARTAPLGINYEQYF. Written as DNA, the CDR3 is TGCAGTGCTAGAACAGCCCCTCTGGGGATCAATTACGAGCAGTACTTC.

In DNA, the CDR3 is TGTGCCAGCAGTGAGGACTGGAGCACAGATACGCAGTATTTT. Protein product: CASSEDWSTDTQYF. This rearrangement joins TRBV6-1 to TRBJ2-3, with D perhaps matching TRBD2 (5 bases). The CDR3 is 14 amino acids. Trimming cost V 3 bases and J 0 bases, with 7 bases left between them. Germline loops: CDR1 MNHNS, CDR2 SASEGT.

This clonotype was observed a few times. Since a much larger clone is just one base distant, this may be a read error. The chain joins TRBV29-1 to TRBJ2-3; D call uncertain. This CDR3 comprises 13 residues. Germline CDR1 and CDR2: SQVTM and ANQGSEA. CDR3 nucleotides: TGCTGCGTTGAAGATTCAGGAACAGATACGCAGTATTTT. This encodes CCVEDSGTDTQYF.